These 5 T cell receptor beta chains came from one sample sequenced in a study of blood T cell repertoires in COVID-19 (dated by TCRdb to 2020 to 2022). The library was prepared using the immunoSEQ multiplex PCR assay. Drawn from immuneACCESS, this table holds only the in-frame rearrangements with V and J called that TCRdb kept. Clones are partly lost; checked studies trace under half to an unresolved V gene and leave the rest unexplained. For this sample there are around 200,000 clones; approximately 80% appear just once. Clones ranked in the top ten supply 9.2% of the sample. Sequenced sample: PBMCs or T cells enriched from blood (not recorded which). All receptors come from a man in his forties who had recovered from COVID-19.

V gene TRBV27 combines with J gene TRBJ1-2, with 9 bases lining up with TRBD1. CDR1 is MNHEY, CDR2 SMNVEV, per germline (reference sequence). Losses at the gene ends were 6 bases for V and 8 bases for J; bases not matched to a gene: 16. This CDR3 region has 16 residues. CDR3 sequence (DNA): TGTGCCAGCAGCCGGAAACCCACAGGGGGCAGACTCGGCTACACCTTC. Translated: CASSRKPTGGRLGYTF.

The V call is TRBV7-9, the J call TRBJ1-2; D possibly corresponds to TRBD1 (5 bases). The CDR3 length is 15 residues. Germline CDR1 is SEHNR and CDR2 is FQNEAQ (reference sequence). V was cut by 5 bases and J by 7 bases, with 20 bases left in between. The CDR3, as DNA: TGTGCCAGCAGCCTCACCAGGGCAGGGTCGGGTGGCTACACCTTC. As protein: CASSLTRAGSGGYTF.

This sequence joins TRBV5-6 and TRBJ2-2, with D possibly being TRBD1 (5 bases). The germline gives CDR1 SGHDT, CDR2 YYEEEE. V gave up 0 bases and J gave up 5 bases, with 14 bases separating them. The CDR3 consists of 16 residues. DNA of the CDR3: TGTGCCAGCAGCTTGGGGCAGGGAAGCCTTACCGGGGAGCTGTTTTTT. Translation gives CASSLGQGSLTGELFF.

The chain is built from TRBV3-1 (or the pseudogene TRBV3-2) and TRBJ1-4; D may be TRBD1 (6 bases). This CDR3 comprises 16 residues. Germline CDR1 is LGHDT and CDR2 is YNNKEL (reference sequence). V lost 3 bases to trimming and J lost 8 bases, with 19 bases between them. The CDR3 coding sequence is TGTGCCAGCAGCCATCATCAGGGGTCGAGTGGCGAAAAACTGTTTTTT. Amino acids: CASSHHQGSSGEKLFF.

The CDR3 loop reads CASSQAQGVYTEAFF. The CDR3 DNA sequence: TGTGCCAGCAGCCAAGCACAGGGAGTGTACACTGAAGCTTTCTTT. The chain uses TRBV3-1 (or the pseudogene TRBV3-2) and TRBJ1-1, with a weak D call TRBD1 (6 bases). Germline CDR1 LGHDT, CDR2 YNNKEL (reference sequence). The CDR3 is made up of 15 amino acids. V dropped 1 base and J dropped 3 bases, with 12 bases sitting between them.